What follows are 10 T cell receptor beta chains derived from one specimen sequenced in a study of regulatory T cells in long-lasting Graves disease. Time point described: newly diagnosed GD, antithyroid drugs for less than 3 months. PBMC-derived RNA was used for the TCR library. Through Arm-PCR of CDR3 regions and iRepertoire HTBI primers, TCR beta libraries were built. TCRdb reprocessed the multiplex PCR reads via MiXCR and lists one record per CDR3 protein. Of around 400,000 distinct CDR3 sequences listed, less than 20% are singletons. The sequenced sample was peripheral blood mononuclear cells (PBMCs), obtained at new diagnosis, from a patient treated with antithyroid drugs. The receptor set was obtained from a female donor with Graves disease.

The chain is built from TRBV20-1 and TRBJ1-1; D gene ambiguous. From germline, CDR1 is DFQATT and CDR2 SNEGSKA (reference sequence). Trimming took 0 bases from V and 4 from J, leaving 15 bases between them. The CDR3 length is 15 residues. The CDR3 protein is CSARDYGHAGTEAFF. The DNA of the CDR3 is TGCAGTGCTAGAGATTACGGGCATGCCGGCACTGAAGCTTTCTTT.

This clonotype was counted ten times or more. CDR3: CASSLGGLAGEQYF. For the CDR3, the DNA is TGTGCCAGCAGCTTAGGCGGACTAGCGGGGGAGCAGTACTTC. The J gene is TRBJ2-7, the V gene TRBV11-2; 12 bases are shared with TRBD2. After removal of 1 base from V and 7 bases from J, the junction contained 2 bases not matched to a gene. This CDR3 region has 14 residues. Germline values: CDR1 SGHAT, CDR2 FQNNGV. The whole variable domain, filled in from reference TRBV11-2 and TRBJ2-7, reads EAGVAQSPRYKIIEKRQSVAFWCNPISGHATLYWYQQILGQGPKLLIQFQNNGVVDDSQLPKDRFSAERLKGVDSTLKIQPAKLEDSAVYLCASSLGGLAGEQYFGPGTRLTVT.

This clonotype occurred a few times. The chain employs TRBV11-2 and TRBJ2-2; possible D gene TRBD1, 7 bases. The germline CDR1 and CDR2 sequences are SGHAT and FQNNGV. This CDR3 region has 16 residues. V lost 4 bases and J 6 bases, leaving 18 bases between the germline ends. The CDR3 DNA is TGTGCCAGCAGCTCCCGGGGGCAGGGGGGTCCCGGGGAGCTGTTTTTT. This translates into CASSSRGQGGPGELFF.

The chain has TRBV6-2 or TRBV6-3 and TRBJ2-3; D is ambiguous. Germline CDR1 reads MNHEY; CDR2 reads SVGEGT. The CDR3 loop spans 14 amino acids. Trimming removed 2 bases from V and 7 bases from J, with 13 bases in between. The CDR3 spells CASSYAEHVYTQYF. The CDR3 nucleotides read TGTGCCAGCAGTTACGCGGAGCACGTTTATACGCAGTATTTT.

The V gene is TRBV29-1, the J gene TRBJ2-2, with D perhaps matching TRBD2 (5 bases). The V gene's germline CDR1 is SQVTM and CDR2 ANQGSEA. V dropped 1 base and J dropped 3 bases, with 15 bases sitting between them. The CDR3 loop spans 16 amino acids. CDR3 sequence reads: CSVEGPQGRDTGELFF. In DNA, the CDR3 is TGCAGCGTTGAAGGGCCCCAAGGGCGGGACACCGGGGAGCTGTTTTTT.

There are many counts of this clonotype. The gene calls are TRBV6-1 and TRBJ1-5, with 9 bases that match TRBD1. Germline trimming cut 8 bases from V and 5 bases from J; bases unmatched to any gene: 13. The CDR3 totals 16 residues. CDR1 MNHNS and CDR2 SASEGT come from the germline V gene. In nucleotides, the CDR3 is TGTGCCAGCGGTAAGCTGGGACAGGGCAAAGATCAGCCCCAGCATTTT. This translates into CASGKLGQGKDQPQHF.

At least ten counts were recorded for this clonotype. In DNA form, the CDR3 reads TGTGCCAGCAGTCTCCCCCCGACGGGATCGCGCGGCTACACCTTC. This translates into CASSLPPTGSRGYTF. This sequence joins TRBV12-3 or TRBV12-4 and TRBJ1-2, with unresolved D. The CDR3 length is 15 residues. Trimming left V 5 bases short and J 8 bases short, with 21 bases between.

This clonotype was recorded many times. CDR3 loop: CRMPKGETAMNTEAFF. The CDR3 nucleotides read TGCAGGATGCCTAAAGGGGAGACAGCGATGAACACTGAAGCTTTCTTT. The chain joins TRBV20-1 to TRBJ1-1; D is perhaps TRBD1 (5 bases). CDR3 length: 16 amino acids. CDR1 is DFQATT, CDR2 SNEGSKA, per germline (reference sequence).

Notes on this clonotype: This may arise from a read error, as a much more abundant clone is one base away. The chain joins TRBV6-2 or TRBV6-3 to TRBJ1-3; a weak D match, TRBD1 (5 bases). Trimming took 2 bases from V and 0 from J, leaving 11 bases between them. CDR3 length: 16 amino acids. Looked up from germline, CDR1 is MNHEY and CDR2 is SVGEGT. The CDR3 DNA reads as TGTGCCAGCAGTTACGGGACGGCTCACTCTGGAAACACCATATATTTT. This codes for CASSYGTAHSGNTIYF.

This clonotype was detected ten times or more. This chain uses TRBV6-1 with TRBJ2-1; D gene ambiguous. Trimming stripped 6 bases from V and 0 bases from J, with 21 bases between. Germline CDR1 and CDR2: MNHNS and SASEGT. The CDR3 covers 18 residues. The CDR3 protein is CASSGDGHLRVSYNEQFF. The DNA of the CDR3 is TGTGCCAGCAGCGGAGACGGTCACTTAAGGGTCTCCTACAATGAGCAGTTCTTC.